These T cell receptor beta chains were read from a single sample in a study of radiation and T cells in renal cell carcinoma. Sequencing was performed with immunoSEQ multiplex PCR; in TCRdb, only in-frame clones are kept and a portion is missing. The repertoire consists of more than 75,000 clones, with approximately 86% occurring once and the leading ten covering 20% to 25%. Sequencing was performed on blood, taken from a patient whose treatment included radiotherapy and nephrectomy. The source of these receptors is a woman aged 50 to 65 with renal cell carcinoma. CDR3s leave out the opening cysteine and the closing phenylalanine or tryptophan.

v_gene	j_gene	CDR3aa
TRBV9	TRBJ2-1	ASSVATEGATYNEQF
TRBV6-5	TRBJ2-1	ASSYSTAPNEQF
TRBV19	TRBJ2-7	ASDGQAEGGDYEQY
TRBV19	TRBJ1-1	ASSIDRMNTEAF
TRBV2	TRBJ1-5	ASSAGSNQPQH
TRBV5-1	TRBJ2-3	ASQEGSTDTQY
TRBV9	TRBJ2-1	ASSVRAGEYNEQF
TRBV5-1	TRBJ2-7	ASSWAGGIYEQY
TRBV6-6	TRBJ1-2	ASSYGLDGYT
TRBV9	TRBJ1-1	ASSVDRTIGTEAF
TRBV9	TRBJ2-6	ASSVVEGAGANVLT
TRBV21-1	TRBJ2-7	ASSLLGLINYEQY
TRBV4-1	TRBJ1-3	ASSPNPTGGSGNTIY
TRBV5-6	TRBJ1-6	ASTKYGANSPLH
TRBV30	TRBJ2-7	AWSSYYEQY
TRBV7-2	TRBJ2-6	ASSLGQGGGNVLT
TRBV2	TRBJ2-7	ASGMTRSTHEQY
TRBV5-1	TRBJ2-5	ASSPTDGVQETQY
TRBV25-1	TRBJ2-3	ASSEFRDSTDTQY
TRBV5-1	TRBJ1-2	ASSPLQGSGYT
TRBV7-6	TRBJ2-1	ASSLEGQSAYNEQF
TRBV7-8	TRBJ1-5	ASSIVFMDRVPFYSNQPQH
TRBV11-2	TRBJ1-1	ASSPLTPGRGLNTEAF
TRBV5-1	TRBJ2-1	ASVRAAGGRNEQF
TRBV27	TRBJ2-2	ASSFVGQGFTGELF
TRBV7-2	TRBJ2-2	ASSRTGTRTGELF
TRBV7-2	TRBJ1-2	ASSLGGDYGYT
TRBV7-3	TRBJ1-1	ASSLTPDTEIREAF
TRBV27	TRBJ2-2	ASSLNGPGTGELF
TRBV7-2	TRBJ2-7	ASSTAMTPRQY
TRBV18	TRBJ2-3	ASSLNGAGVGDTQY
TRBV5-6	TRBJ1-1	ASSFWQGGSEAF
TRBV6-5	TRBJ1-4	ASSRDLNEKLF
TRBV19	TRBJ1-3	ATSGVSGNTIY
TRBV5-6	TRBJ1-1	ASSQGPRGTEAF